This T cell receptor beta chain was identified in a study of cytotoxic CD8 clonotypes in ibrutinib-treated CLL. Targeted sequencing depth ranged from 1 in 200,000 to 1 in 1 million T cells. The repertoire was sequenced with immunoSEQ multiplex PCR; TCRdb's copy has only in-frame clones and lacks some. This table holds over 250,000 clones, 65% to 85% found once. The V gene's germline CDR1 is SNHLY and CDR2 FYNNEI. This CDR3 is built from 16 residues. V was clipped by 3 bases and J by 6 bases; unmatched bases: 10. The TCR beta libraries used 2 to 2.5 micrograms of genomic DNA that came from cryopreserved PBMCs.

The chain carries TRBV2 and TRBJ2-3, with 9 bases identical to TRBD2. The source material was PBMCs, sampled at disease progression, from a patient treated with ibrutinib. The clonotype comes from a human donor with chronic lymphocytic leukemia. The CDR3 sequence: CASSEGLALTSDTQYF. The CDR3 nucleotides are TGTGCCAGCAGTGAGGGACTAGCCCTCACGTCGGATACGCAGTATTTT.